The TCR beta chain under discussion was sequenced for a study of T cell changes during pregnancy in multiple sclerosis (dated by TCRdb to between 2017 and 2020). Background for the entire study: The study looked at changes in the T cell repertoire across pregnancy in women with multiple sclerosis.

Libraries were made using the immunoSEQ multiplex PCR assay. TCRdb took this table from immuneACCESS and kept in-frame rearrangements with V and J called. Such tables lack part of the clones; where checked against another copy, unresolved V genes explain under half of the gap, and the rest is unexplained. The table for this sample lists about 60,000 clones; approximately 91% of them were counted only once. The ten largest clones add up to approximately 1.3% of the sample. The CDR3, cysteine through phenylalanine, is 14 amino acids long. Only CDR3 DNA is held: 42 bases, read in frame from base 1. V sheds 4 bases and J sheds 4 bases, leaving 10 bases between their ends. Taken from the germline V gene, the CDR1 and CDR2 loops are LGHNA and YNFKEQ. A word on this clone: The antigen this receptor binds is unknown. No much larger clone is present one base from it, and per-base qualities are unavailable.

The V gene is TRBV4-2 and the J gene is TRBJ1-4; a confident D gene designation cannot be given. The source of this sequence is a female donor with multiple sclerosis, enrolled in a pregnancy study. The sequenced sample was peripheral blood, obtained in the second trimester of pregnancy. CDR3 region: CASSPPGDNEKLFF. The DNA sequence is given as TGTGCCAGCAGCCCCCCGGGAGATAATGAAAAACTGTTTTTT.